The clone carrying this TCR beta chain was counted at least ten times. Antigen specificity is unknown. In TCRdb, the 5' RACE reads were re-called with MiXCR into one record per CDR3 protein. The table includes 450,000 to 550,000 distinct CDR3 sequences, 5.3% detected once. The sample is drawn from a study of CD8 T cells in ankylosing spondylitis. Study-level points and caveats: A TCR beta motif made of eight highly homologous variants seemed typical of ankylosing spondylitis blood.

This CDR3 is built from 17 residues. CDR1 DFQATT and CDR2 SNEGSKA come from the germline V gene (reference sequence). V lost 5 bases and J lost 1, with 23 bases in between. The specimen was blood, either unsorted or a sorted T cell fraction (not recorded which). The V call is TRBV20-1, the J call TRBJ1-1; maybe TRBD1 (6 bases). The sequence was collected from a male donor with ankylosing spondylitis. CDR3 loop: CSAPGRQVSYGNTEAFF. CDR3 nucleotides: TGCAGTGCTCCGGGTCGACAGGTTTCTTACGGGAACACTGAAGCTTTCTTT.